One sample yielded the 26 T cell receptor beta chains listed below, sequenced in a study of blood T cell repertoires in COVID-19. The table came from immunoSEQ multiplex PCR; TCRdb's copy has only in-frame clones and leaves some out. The sample includes around 330,000 clones, 88% of them seen just once. The sequenced material came from peripheral blood. These receptors were taken from a woman under 40 with COVID-19, enrolled during active disease.

The genes are TRBV7-2 and TRBJ2-1; TRBD1 agrees at 12 bases. CDR3 length: 16 amino acids. Germline CDR1 is SGHTA and CDR2 is FQGNSA. V was pared by 6 bases and J by 4 bases, with 7 bases of the junction left unmatched. CDR3: CASRHGTGGFYNEQFF. The CDR3 bases are TGTGCCAGCAGACACGGGACAGGGGGCTTTTACAATGAGCAGTTCTTC.

This chain uses TRBV5-1 with TRBJ2-2, with a tentative D call TRBD1 (6 bases). Per the germline V gene, CDR1 is SGHRS and CDR2 is YFSETQ. CDR3 length: 15 residues. V gave up 1 base and J gave up 9 bases, with 16 bases separating them. CDR3 coding DNA: TGCGCCAGCAGCTTGACGCAGGGGCGGTTCCGGGAGCTGTTTTTT. Its protein product is CASSLTQGRFRELFF.

The rearrangement uses TRBV9 and TRBJ1-3; the match to TRBD1 covers 8 bases. The CDR3 length is 16 residues. Looked up from germline, CDR1 is SGDLS and CDR2 is YYNGEE. Trimming took 2 bases from V and 2 from J; bases not matched to a gene: 6. The CDR3 protein is CASSVLPGGAGNTIYF. Written as DNA, the CDR3 is TGTGCCAGCAGCGTCCTCCCAGGGGGCGCTGGAAACACCATATATTTT. The full variable domain, in which reference TRBV9 and TRBJ1-3 provide the parts outside the CDR3, is DSGVTQTPKHLITATGQRVTLRCSPRSGDLSVYWYQQSLDQGLQFLIQYYNGEERAKGNILERFSAQQFPDLHSELNLSSLELGDSALYFCASSVLPGGAGNTIYFGEGSWLTVV.

The chain is built from TRBV7-9 and TRBJ2-5; unclear D gene. Germline-derived CDR1 and CDR2 are SEHNR and FQNEAQ (reference sequence). The germline V and J ends were trimmed by 1 base and 1 base, with 4 bases remaining between them. This CDR3 has 13 amino acids. This chain's CDR3 is CASSLVAQETQYF. For the CDR3, the DNA is TGTGCCAGCAGCTTAGTAGCCCAAGAGACCCAGTACTTC.

The chain employs TRBV7-9 and TRBJ1-1, with a weak D call TRBD1 (5 bases). With 5 bases removed from V and 1 base from J, the gap between germline ends came to 8 bases. Germline assignment: CDR1 SEHNR and CDR2 FQNEAQ (reference sequence). The CDR3 is 13 amino acids. CDR3 sequence (DNA): TGTGCCAGCAGCGGGGGGTCGAACACTGAAGCTTTCTTT. This sequence encodes CASSGGSNTEAFF.

This clone was found a few times. This chain links TRBV2 with TRBJ1-1; unclear D gene. CDR3 length: 14 residues. The V gene lost 1 base and the J gene lost 1 base, with 7 bases spanning the gap. Germline CDR1 SNHLY, CDR2 FYNNEI. The CDR3 loop reads CASSEVSRNTEAFF. The CDR3 DNA is TGTGCCAGCAGTGAAGTTTCTAGGAACACTGAAGCTTTCTTT.

Details on this clone: A junction boundary mismatches the germline segment, possibly from a read error. For the CDR3, the DNA is TGTGCCAGCAGCCTAACAAATGAGGTCGGCGTTTCCTTC. It codes for CASSLTNEVGVSF. This chain links TRBV5-4 with TRBJ1-2; the D is unclear. Germline CDR1 reads SGHNT; CDR2 reads YYREEE (reference sequence). This CDR3 region has 13 residues.

This clone has just one count. The chain has TRBV19 and TRBJ1-2; 7 bases are a match to TRBD1. This CDR3 region has 13 residues. From germline, CDR1 is LNHDA and CDR2 SQIVND (reference sequence). V was clipped by 6 bases and J by 8 bases; unmatched bases: 9. DNA for the CDR3: TGTGCCAGTAGCCCGGAGAGGGGGCGCGGCTACACCTTC. Translated, it gives CASSPERGRGYTF.

This clone was recorded only once. The chain is built from TRBV12-3 or TRBV12-4 and TRBJ1-5; no definite D call. This CDR3 has 13 residues. Trimming stripped 4 bases from V and 3 bases from J, with 7 bases between. Written as DNA, the CDR3 is TGTGCCAGCAGTTGGCGGATCAATCAGCCCCAGCATTTT. It translates to CASSWRINQPQHF.

This sequence joins TRBV4-1 and TRBJ2-3, with D tentatively TRBD2 (5 bases). Trimming pared 4 bases from V and 1 base from J, leaving 15 bases between. Per the germline V gene, CDR1 is MGHRA and CDR2 is YSYEKL. The CDR3 is 16 residues long. CDR3 nucleotide sequence: TGCGCCAGCAGCCGAGGACTGATACCTGGCACAGATACGCAGTATTTT. This encodes CASSRGLIPGTDTQYF.

The chain combines TRBV4-2 with TRBJ1-2; 8 bases are a match to TRBD1. This CDR3 has 14 residues. The trim removed 4 bases at V and 3 bases at J, leaving 4 bases unmatched. Germline values: CDR1 LGHNA, CDR2 YNFKEQ. Here the CDR3 DNA reads TGTGCCAGCAGCCGCCCGGGACAGGACTATGGCTACACCTTC. Its translation is CASSRPGQDYGYTF.

V is TRBV6-4 and J is TRBJ1-6; D gene ambiguous. Germline loops: CDR1 MRHNA, CDR2 SNTAGT. This CDR3 is built from 15 residues. Trimming removed 4 bases from V and 8 bases from J, with 15 bases in between. CDR3 nucleotide sequence: TGTGCCAGCAGTGTATTCAACAATTATTATTCACCCCTCCACTTT. As protein: CASSVFNNYYSPLHF.

The V and J genes are TRBV4-2 and TRBJ1-1; D is unresolved. The germline V gene encodes CDR1 LGHNA and CDR2 YNFKEQ. The CDR3 length is 14 residues. Trimming pared 4 bases from V and 1 base from J, leaving 10 bases between. The CDR3 DNA follows: TGTGCCAGCAGCCCCCCGGGAGAGAACACTGAAGCTTTCTTT. Translated: CASSPPGENTEAFF.

A single count supports this clone. This sequence joins TRBV19 and TRBJ1-5; D not resolved. This CDR3 spans 14 amino acids. V shed 5 bases and J shed 3 bases, with 11 bases lying between them. Germline CDR1 reads LNHDA; CDR2 reads SQIVND (reference sequence). The DNA for the CDR3 is TGTGCCAGTAGTCTTGGACTGCTCAATCAGCCCCAGCATTTT. It specifies CASSLGLLNQPQHF.

The chain has TRBV5-8 and TRBJ2-7, with TRBD1 matching 7 bases. In germline, CDR1 is SGHTS, CDR2 YDEGEE. V dropped 2 bases and J dropped 4; count of bases not matched to a gene: 6. The CDR3 runs to 14 residues. This CDR3 reads CASSFIPRGYEQYF. The DNA for the CDR3 is TGTGCCAGCAGCTTTATCCCCAGGGGGTACGAGCAGTACTTC.

The rearrangement joins TRBV27 to TRBJ1-4, with a tentative D call TRBD1 (5 bases). Looked up from germline, CDR1 is MNHEY and CDR2 is SMNVEV (reference sequence). This CDR3 has 15 amino acids. Trimming pared 0 bases from V and 8 bases from J, leaving 13 bases between. CDR3 DNA sequence: TGTGCCAGCAGTTTATCGAGGGAGGGGTGGGAAAAACTGTTTTTT. Its translation is CASSLSREGWEKLFF.

The chain carries TRBV6-5 and TRBJ1-1; no clear D. The germline gives CDR1 MNHEY, CDR2 SVGAGI. V lost 5 bases, J lost 4 bases, and 11 bases lay in between. There are 13 residues in the CDR3. The CDR3, as DNA: TGTGCCAGCAGTCGCGCGGGGTCCACTGAAGCTTTCTTT. Its translation is CASSRAGSTEAFF.

This chain links TRBV15 with TRBJ2-2; D is undetermined. Germline V gene data show CDR1 as LNHNV and CDR2 as YYDKDF (reference sequence). This CDR3 has 15 residues. Trimming left V 0 bases short and J 3 bases short, with 8 bases between. The CDR3 DNA is TGTGCCACCAGCAGAGACTTAGTCGACACCGGGGAGCTGTTTTTT. Translated, it gives CATSRDLVDTGELFF.

The chain couples TRBV2 to TRBJ1-2; 7 bases match TRBD1. V lost 7 bases, J lost 0 bases, and 8 bases stayed unmatched. Germline lookup yields CDR1 SNHLY and CDR2 FYNNEI. The CDR3 loop spans 15 amino acids. CDR3 nucleotides: TGTGCCAGCAAACGGGACAGAGAAACTAACTATGGCTACACCTTC. Its translation is CASKRDRETNYGYTF. Full variable domain (outside the CDR3, taken from reference TRBV2 and TRBJ1-2): EPEVTQTPSHQVTQMGQEVILRCVPISNHLYFYWYRQILGQKVEFLVSFYNNEISEKSEIFDDQFSVERPDGSNFTLKIRSTKLEDSAMYFCASKRDRETNYGYTFGSGTRLTVV.

The gene calls are TRBV29-1 and TRBJ1-5, with a possible D match to TRBD1 (5 bases). The germline gives CDR1 SQVTM, CDR2 ANQGSEA. The V end lost 4 bases, the J end lost 3 bases, and 10 bases lay between the germline ends. The CDR3 runs to 13 residues. The CDR3 reads CSVGEGSNQPQHF. CDR3 nucleotides: TGCAGCGTTGGGGAGGGGTCCAATCAGCCCCAGCATTTT.

The gene calls are TRBV27 and TRBJ2-3; unclear D gene. CDR1 and CDR2 (germline): MNHEY, SMNVEV (reference sequence). This CDR3 comprises 13 residues. V was trimmed by 6 bases and J by 6 bases, leaving 13 bases between them. The CDR3 spells CASRSRPLDTQYF. DNA of the CDR3: TGTGCCAGCAGGTCTAGGCCCCTGGATACGCAGTATTTT.

This chain joins TRBV19 and TRBJ1-1, with TRBD1 matching 7 bases. After removal of 1 base from V and 11 bases from J, the junction contained 10 bases not matched to a gene. Germline values: CDR1 LNHDA, CDR2 SQIVND (reference sequence). CDR3 length: 14 residues. For the CDR3, the DNA is TGTGCCAGTAGTATAGCCGGGACAGAGTCCTCGGCTTTCTTT. Translation gives CASSIAGTESSAFF.

This chain joins TRBV2 and TRBJ1-2; D unclear. Trimming shortened V by 3 bases and J by 4 bases, and 15 bases separated the two germline ends. CDR3 length: 15 amino acids. CDR1 is SNHLY and CDR2 is FYNNEI in the germline V gene. CDR3 DNA: TGTGCCAGCAGTGATACCCCGATACAAAGCTATGGCTACACCTTC. Encoded protein: CASSDTPIQSYGYTF.

This clone was seen just once. This chain links TRBV13 with TRBJ2-7; 7 bases map to TRBD2. The germline V gene encodes CDR1 PRHDT and CDR2 FYEKMQ (reference sequence). V dropped 0 bases and J dropped 10; count of bases not matched to a gene: 12. CDR3 length equals 15 residues. The CDR3 loop reads CASSLGRRETYGQYF. DNA for the CDR3: TGTGCCAGCAGCTTAGGCCGGCGGGAGACTTACGGACAGTACTTC.

V is TRBV7-8 and J is TRBJ1-1, with D possibly matching TRBD1 (6 bases). CDR3 length: 16 amino acids. Germline assignment: CDR1 SGHVS and CDR2 FQNEAQ. V was shortened by 0 bases and J by 2 bases, with 13 bases between the two germline ends. The CDR3 bases are TGTGCCAGCAGCTTAGCGCGGGGGGCTTCTAACACTGAAGCTTTCTTT. Translated, it gives CASSLARGASNTEAFF.

The gene calls are TRBV6-2 or TRBV6-3 and TRBJ1-1; 11 positions agree with TRBD1. Germline V gene sequence: CDR1 MNHEY, CDR2 SVGEGT. V shed 4 bases, J shed 7 bases, and the junction held 8 bases outside the gene matches. This CDR3 region has 15 residues. The CDR3 coding sequence is TGTGCCAGCAGTTGGACCGGGACAGGGGGGCGTGAAGCTTTCTTT. Its translation is CASSWTGTGGREAFF.